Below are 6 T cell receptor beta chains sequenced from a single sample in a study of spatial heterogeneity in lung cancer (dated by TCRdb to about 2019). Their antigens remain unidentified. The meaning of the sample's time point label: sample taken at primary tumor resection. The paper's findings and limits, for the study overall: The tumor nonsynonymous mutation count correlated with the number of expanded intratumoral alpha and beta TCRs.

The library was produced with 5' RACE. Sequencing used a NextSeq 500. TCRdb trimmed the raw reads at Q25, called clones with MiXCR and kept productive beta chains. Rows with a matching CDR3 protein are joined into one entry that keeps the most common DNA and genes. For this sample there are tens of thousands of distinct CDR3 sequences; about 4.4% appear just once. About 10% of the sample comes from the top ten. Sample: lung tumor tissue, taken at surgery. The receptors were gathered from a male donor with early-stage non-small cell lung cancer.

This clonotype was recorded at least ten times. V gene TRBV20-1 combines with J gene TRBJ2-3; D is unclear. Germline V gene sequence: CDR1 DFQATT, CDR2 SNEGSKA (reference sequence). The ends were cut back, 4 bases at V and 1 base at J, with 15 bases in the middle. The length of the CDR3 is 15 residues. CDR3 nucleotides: TGCAGTGCTAAGACGTGGGGTTCTGGCACAGATACGCAGTATTTT. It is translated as CSAKTWGSGTDTQYF.

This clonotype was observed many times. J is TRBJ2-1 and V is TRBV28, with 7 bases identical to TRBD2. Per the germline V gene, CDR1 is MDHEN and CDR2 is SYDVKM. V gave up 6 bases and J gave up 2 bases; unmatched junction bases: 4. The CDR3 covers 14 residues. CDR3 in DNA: TGTGCCAGCAGCGTGAGCGGGACCTACAATGAGCAGTTCTTC. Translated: CASSVSGTYNEQFF.

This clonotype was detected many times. CDR3 nucleotides: TGTGCCAGCAGTTTAGGAAGAAATCACAATCAGCCCCAGCATTTT. It yields the protein CASSLGRNHNQPQHF. The chain is built from TRBV12-3 or TRBV12-4 and TRBJ1-5; D is unclear. Trimming removed 1 base at V and 3 bases at J, with 10 bases between. The CDR3 is 15 amino acids.

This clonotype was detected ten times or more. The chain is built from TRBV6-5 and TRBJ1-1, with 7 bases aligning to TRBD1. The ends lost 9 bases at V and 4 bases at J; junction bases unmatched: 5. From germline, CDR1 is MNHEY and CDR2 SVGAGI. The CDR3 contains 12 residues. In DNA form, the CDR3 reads TGTGCCAGTGTCCCAGGGGGCACTGAAGCTTTCTTT. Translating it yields CASVPGGTEAFF.

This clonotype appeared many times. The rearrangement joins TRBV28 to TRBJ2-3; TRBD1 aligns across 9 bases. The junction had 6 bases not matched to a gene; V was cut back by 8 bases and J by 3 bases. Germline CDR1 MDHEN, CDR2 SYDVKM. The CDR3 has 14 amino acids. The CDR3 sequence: CASLRDRGTDTQYF. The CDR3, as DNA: TGTGCCAGCCTCCGTGACAGGGGGACAGATACGCAGTATTTT.

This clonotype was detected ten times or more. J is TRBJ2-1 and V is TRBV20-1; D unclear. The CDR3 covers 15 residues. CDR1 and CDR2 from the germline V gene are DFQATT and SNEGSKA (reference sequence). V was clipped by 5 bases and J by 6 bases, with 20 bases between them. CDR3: CSAPRGGRRTNEQFF. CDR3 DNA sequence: TGCAGTGCTCCCCGTGGCGGACGACGAACCAATGAGCAGTTCTTC.